This T cell receptor beta chain appears in the sequencing data of a study of blood T cell repertoires in COVID-19. At the level of the study: Both acute and convalescent COVID-19 samples were obtained from the United States, Italy and Spain. T cells, B-cell-depleted T cells, or PBMCs provided the cDNA or gDNA that served as material.

In the authors' methods: Estimates of nucleated cell counts were drawn from the amplification of reference gene primers. The repertoire was sequenced with immunoSEQ multiplex PCR; TCRdb's copy has only in-frame clones and lacks some. V, J and clone size reflect that table, while D and trimming were determined from the DNA. This table holds about 120,000 clones, roughly 79% found once. J was trimmed by 5 bases and V by 5 bases; bases with no gene match: 10. Germline CDR1 SGHAT, CDR2 FQDESV (reference sequence). There are 15 residues in the CDR3. The receptor comes from a human donor in a cohort sampled during active COVID-19. The sequenced material came from peripheral blood. The chain joins TRBV11-1 to TRBJ1-2; 8 bases are shared with TRBD1. CDR3 nucleotides: TGTGCCAGCAGCGGGAGAGGACAGGGAACATATGGCTACACCTTC. Its protein product is CASSGRGQGTYGYTF.